This T cell receptor beta chain was sequenced in a study of blood T cell repertoires in COVID-19. Study-wide background: PBMCs, B-cell-depleted T cells, or T cells provided the cDNA or gDNA that made up the material.

Enrollees, roughly 18 to 89 years old, lived in about two dozen US areas. There are 15 residues in the CDR3. CDR1 and CDR2 from the germline V gene are MGHRA and YSYEKL. V shed 1 base, J shed 0 bases, and the junction held 3 bases outside the gene matches. Authors' data handling: Reference gene primer amplification gave estimated nucleated cell counts. TCRdb's copy holds only in-frame clones and misses some; the assay was immunoSEQ multiplex PCR. Clone size and the V and J calls come from that table; the DNA yielded D and trimming. Here the sample spans a few hundred thousand clones, just under 90% being singletons.

This TCR derives from a woman aged 45-65 years who had recovered from COVID-19. The V and J genes are TRBV4-1 and TRBJ2-7, with TRBD1 identical over 7 bases. Input material: PBMCs or T cells enriched from blood (not recorded which). The CDR3 sequence: CASSQGRGSSYEQYF. The CDR3 coding sequence is TGCGCCAGCAGCCAAGGCAGGGGGAGCTCCTACGAGCAGTACTTC.